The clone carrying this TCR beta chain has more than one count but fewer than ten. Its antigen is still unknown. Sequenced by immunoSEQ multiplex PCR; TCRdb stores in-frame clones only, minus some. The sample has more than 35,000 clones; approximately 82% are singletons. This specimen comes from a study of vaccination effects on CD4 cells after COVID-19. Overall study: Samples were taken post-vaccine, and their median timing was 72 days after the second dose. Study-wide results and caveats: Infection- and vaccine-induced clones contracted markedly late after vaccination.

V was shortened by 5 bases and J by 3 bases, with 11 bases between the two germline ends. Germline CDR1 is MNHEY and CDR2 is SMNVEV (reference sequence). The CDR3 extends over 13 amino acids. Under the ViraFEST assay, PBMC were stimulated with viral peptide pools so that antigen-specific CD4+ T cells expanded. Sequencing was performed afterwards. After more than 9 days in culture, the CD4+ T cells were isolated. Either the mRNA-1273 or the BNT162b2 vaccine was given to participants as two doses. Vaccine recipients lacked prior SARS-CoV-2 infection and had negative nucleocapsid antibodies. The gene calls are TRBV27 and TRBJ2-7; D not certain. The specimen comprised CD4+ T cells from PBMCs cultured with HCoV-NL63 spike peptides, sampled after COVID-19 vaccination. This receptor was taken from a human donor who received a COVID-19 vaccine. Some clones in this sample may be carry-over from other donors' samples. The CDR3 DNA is TGTGCCAGCAGTGCTGACAACCGCTACGAGCAGTACGTC. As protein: CASSADNRYEQYV.